This T cell receptor (beta chain) was identified during a study of blood T cell repertoires in COVID-19 (dated by TCRdb to about 2020). With respect to the entire study: Collaborator samples came from the United States, Italy and Spain and covered acute and convalescent phases of COVID-19. A de-identified subject ID, COVID-19 status, age in years and sex were almost always included in the sample metadata. The samples were drawn from two sources: the first 160 participants of the ongoing ImmuneRACE study, and over 950 subjects contributed by 6 global collaborators. Where HLA class I and class II types were available, the types were taken from metadata supplied by the sample provider, not from assay-based typing. A freely available public database, intended as a resource for researchers studying the immune response to SARS-CoV-2, is where the repertoires were released. Subjects who had been exposed to COVID-19, were actively infected with it, or had recovered from it provided the deeply sampled blood TCRbeta repertoires that made up the dataset. The prospective study material was composed of cDNA or gDNA derived from T cells, B-cell-depleted T cells, or PBMCs.

The CDR3 runs 15 residues from the cysteine to the phenylalanine. Only the CDR3 part of the read is kept: 45 bases, read in frame from the first base. Trimming takes 5 bases from V and 4 bases from J, and the germline ends sit 14 bases apart. The germline V gene gives CDR1 as SGHVS and CDR2 as FNYEAQ. TCRbeta CDR3 regions were amplified from genomic DNA using the immunoSEQ Assay, a bias-controlled multiplex PCR. The paper's processing steps were these. Within the assay, amplification of reference gene primers was used to estimate how many nucleated cells each sample contained. Sequence reads were collapsed and filtered to measure the absolute abundance of every unique TCRbeta CDR3 rearrangement. For each sample, productive Simpson clonality was calculated as the square root of Simpson's diversity index across productive rearrangements. This immuneACCESS table, as held by TCRdb, lists in-frame sequences with V and J called but not all clones. Of the missing ones, under half trace to an unresolved V gene in checked studies; the others have no known cause. V, J and clone size were drawn from that table, and D and trimming were deduced from the DNA. The sample records roughly 220,000 clones, 70% to 90% of which are singletons. The ten largest account for around 2.2% of the sample.

Samples from volunteer blood donors who had recovered from COVID-19 were contributed by a second Seattle source. The collaborating institutions used their own protocols to collect whole blood in K2EDTA tubes. Collaborator samples were shipped for TCRbeta analysis as frozen whole blood, isolated PBMCs, or DNA extracted from either sample type. As regards this clone: Its antigen is currently not known. The record has no base qualities; no much larger clone is one base away.

Results and caveats for the whole study, not just this receptor: The quantity of clinical and demographic metadata differed by source and by participant and was supplied without curation.

The receptor chain draws on TRBV7-6 and TRBJ2-2; matching of 5 bases hints at TRBD2 as the D gene. The sample was peripheral blood. The clonotype comes from a young man who had recovered from COVID-19. The CDR3 corresponds to CASSPQRARTGELFF. The DNA sequence reads TGTGCCAGCAGCCCCCAGAGGGCACGCACCGGGGAGCTGTTTTTT.